A single T cell receptor (beta chain) is shown here with its context. Its antigen is not known. The source of the sample is a study of cytomegalovirus exposure and HLA in healthy donors. PCR involved 60 Vbeta and 13 Jbeta primers. Authors' analysis steps: The authors later counted 65 million to 80 million unique TCR beta chains, some 11 million of them shared. Data came from immunoSEQ multiplex PCR; TCRdb stores just in-frame clones and leaves some out. Clone size and V and J calls were adopted from that table, with D and trimming inferred from the DNA. The sample shows roughly 120,000 clones, roughly two thirds of them seen only once. V lost 2 bases and J lost 4; bases outside the gene matches: 6. This CDR3 has 14 amino acids. The germline gives CDR1 GTSNPN, CDR2 SVGIG (reference sequence). General study findings and limits: The Asian-associated ancestry cluster reportedly had fewer N-insertions than the approximately 610-donor mean in a later analysis. Trimming of TCR beta V- and J-genes showed a link, identified in a later analysis, to a missense DCLRE1C variant. As was reported, the HLA-A and HLA-B alleles of most subjects were accurately predicted from TCR beta sequences.

The sequencing input was PBMCs. This sequence originates from a man aged 30 to 45 in good health and CMV-seropositive. The chain combines TRBV30 with TRBJ2-7; TRBD1 aligns across 9 bases. The CDR3 sequence is CAWSSRQGVYEQYF. CDR3 sequence (DNA): TGTGCCTGGAGTTCCAGACAGGGGGTATACGAGCAGTACTTC. The full variable domain, rest sourced from reference TRBV30 and TRBJ2-7, is SQTIHQWPATLVQPVGSPLSLECTVEGTSNPNLYWYRQAAGRGLQLLFYSVGIGQISSEVPQNLSASRPQDRQFILSSKKLLLSDSGFYLCAWSSRQGVYEQYFGPGTRLTVT.